This T cell receptor beta chain was sequenced during a study of blood T cell repertoires in COVID-19. Study details: Researchers got acute and convalescent COVID-19 samples from the United States, Italy and Spain.

Sequenced by immunoSEQ multiplex PCR; TCRdb stores in-frame clones only, minus some. The data contain over 130,000 clones, roughly four fifths of them singletons. Germline V lookup: CDR1 LGHDT, CDR2 YNNKEL (reference sequence). CDR3 length equals 15 residues. V lost 5 bases to trimming and J lost 6 bases; unmatched junction nucleotides: 4. The sequencing sample was made of peripheral blood. The chain carries TRBV3-1 (or the pseudogene TRBV3-2) and TRBJ1-6, with 10 bases aligning to TRBD1. This receptor was taken from a woman between 50 and 59 years old with active or convalescent COVID-19. CDR3 nucleotide sequence: TGTGCCAGCAGCGGGACAGGGGACGCTAATTCACCCCTCCACTTT. Protein: CASSGTGDANSPLHF.